This passage covers 6 T cell receptor beta chains from one sample sequenced in a study of cytomegalovirus exposure and HLA in healthy donors. Sequencing used immunoSEQ multiplex PCR; TCRdb keeps in-frame clones, though not all of them. Here the sample spans 100,000 to 150,000 clones, around 96% being singletons. The sample taken for sequencing was PBMCs. The receptors come from a man younger than 35 in good health and CMV-seronegative.

This chain uses TRBV11-2 with TRBJ1-5, with D uncertain. V was shortened by 1 base and J by 2 bases, with 12 bases between the two germline ends. From germline, CDR1 is SGHAT and CDR2 FQNNGV. This CDR3 is built from 16 residues. The CDR3, as DNA: TGTGCCAGCAGCTTAGGGAGCGGAGCCGGCAATCAGCCCCAGCATTTT. Its translation is CASSLGSGAGNQPQHF.

The CDR3 spells CASSLGLRPLAYGYTF. The CDR3 DNA follows: TGTGCCAGCAGCTTGGGCCTCCGGCCTCTAGCCTATGGCTACACCTTC. V is TRBV5-5 and J is TRBJ1-2; no clear D. The CDR3 is 16 residues long. V was pared by 0 bases and J by 4 bases, with 16 bases between. The germline V gene has CDR1 SGHKS and CDR2 YYEKEE (reference sequence).

The V gene is TRBV30, the J gene TRBJ2-1; TRBD2 matches 11 bases. The CDR3 covers 18 residues. Germline CDR1 GTSNPN, CDR2 SVGIG (reference sequence). The V segment lost 1 base and the J segment 4 bases; nucleotides outside the gene matches: 12. This chain's CDR3 is CAWSGPDLGLAEYNEQFF. In DNA, the CDR3 is TGTGCCTGGAGTGGCCCCGATCTGGGACTAGCGGAGTACAATGAGCAGTTCTTC.

The chain joins TRBV7-3 to TRBJ2-2, with TRBD1 identical over 7 bases. V shed 4 bases, J shed 4 bases, and the junction held 6 bases outside the gene matches. The CDR3 consists of 15 residues. Germline loops: CDR1 SGHTA, CDR2 FQGTGA. The CDR3 nucleotides are TGTGCCAGCAGCTCCGGGGACAGTTTCACCGGGGAGCTGTTTTTT. Its protein is CASSSGDSFTGELFF.

This chain connects TRBV30 to TRBJ1-2; D unclear. The CDR3 has 13 amino acids. Trimming removed 0 bases from V and 10 bases from J, with 15 bases in between. Germline CDR1 and CDR2: GTSNPN and SVGIG (reference sequence). The CDR3 nucleotides read TGTGCCTGGAGTGTACGCCGGCAGGCCCACTACACCTTC. It codes for CAWSVRRQAHYTF.

Remarks on this clone: This sample also contains other DNA sequences that code for the same CDR3. The rearrangement uses TRBV2 and TRBJ2-5; a weak D match, TRBD2 (6 bases). Trimming took off 7 bases at V and 1 base at J, with 10 bases between the two ends. CDR3 size: 13 residues. Germline CDR1 and CDR2: SNHLY and FYNNEI. The CDR3: CASMGGAQETQYF. As DNA, the CDR3 is TGTGCCAGCATGGGGGGAGCCCAAGAGACCCAGTACTTC.